Listed below are T cell receptor beta chains from one sample, sequenced in a study of immune heterogeneity within non-small cell lung tumors. Each CDR3 protein is one row after TCRdb ran MiXCR on the multiplex PCR reads. Counted here are 8,500 to 11,000 distinct CDR3 sequences, less than 20% occurring once; the ten biggest clones make up roughly 3.7%. The sequenced sample was lung tumor tissue. The receptors were gathered from a man aged 35 to 55 with non-small cell lung cancer. Both conserved end residues are part of each CDR3. Fields, in order: clone size, J gene, V gene, D gene, CDR3 protein, CDR3 DNA. D genes are given only for firm matches. A row's size may be missing; if present it is once, few, many or a size class.

abundance: .
j_gene: TRBJ2-7
v_gene: TRBV6-2/TRBV6-3
d_gene: TRBD1
CDR3aa: CASLFDWDRPFYEQYF
CDR3nt: TGTGCCAGCCTCTTCGACTGGGACAGACCCTTCTACGAGCAGTACTTC

abundance: large
j_gene: TRBJ1-1
v_gene: TRBV2
d_gene: .
CDR3aa: CASRAMNTEAFF
CDR3nt: TGTGCCAGCAGGGCGATGAACACTGAAGCTTTCTTT

abundance: medium-sized
j_gene: TRBJ2-1
v_gene: TRBV6-5
d_gene: .
CDR3aa: CASSYSASNNEQFF
CDR3nt: TGTGCCAGCAGTTACTCTGCTAGCAACAATGAGCAGTTCTTC

abundance: many
j_gene: TRBJ1-4
v_gene: TRBV20-1
d_gene: .
CDR3aa: CSAREINGGKLFF
CDR3nt: TGCAGTGCTAGGGAAATCAACGGGGGAAAACTGTTTTTT

abundance: medium-sized
j_gene: TRBJ1-1
v_gene: TRBV18
d_gene: .
CDR3aa: CASSPLEGMNTEAFF
CDR3nt: TGTGCCAGCTCACCATTAGAAGGGATGAACACTGAAGCTTTCTTT

abundance: medium-sized
j_gene: TRBJ2-1
v_gene: TRBV6-2/TRBV6-3
d_gene: TRBD1
CDR3aa: CASTPRQGAHNEQFF
CDR3nt: TGTGCCAGCACACCCCGACAGGGGGCCCACAATGAGCAGTTCTTC

abundance: .
j_gene: TRBJ2-3
v_gene: TRBV11-2
d_gene: .
CDR3aa: CASSLEISGTDTQYF
CDR3nt: TGTGCCAGCAGCTTAGAAATTAGCGGCACAGATACGCAGTATTTT

abundance: many
j_gene: TRBJ2-5
v_gene: TRBV9
d_gene: TRBD2
CDR3aa: CASSGLAGYQETQYF
CDR3nt: TGTGCCAGCAGCGGACTAGCGGGGTACCAAGAGACCCAGTACTTC

abundance: medium-sized
j_gene: TRBJ1-5
v_gene: TRBV5-6
d_gene: .
CDR3aa: CASSSYGYSNQPQHF
CDR3nt: TGTGCCAGCAGCTCGTATGGGTATAGCAATCAGCCCCAGCATTTT

abundance: .
j_gene: TRBJ1-2
v_gene: TRBV30
d_gene: .
CDR3aa: CAWSGTGYGYTF
CDR3nt: TGTGCCTGGAGTGGGACGGGCTATGGCTACACCTTC

abundance: many
j_gene: TRBJ2-6
v_gene: TRBV11-3
d_gene: .
CDR3aa: CASSLGWGESGANVLTF
CDR3nt: TGTGCCAGCAGCTTAGGATGGGGGGAGTCTGGGGCCAACGTCCTGACTTTC

abundance: medium-sized
j_gene: TRBJ1-6
v_gene: TRBV12-3/TRBV12-4
d_gene: .
CDR3aa: CASSFQGNNSPLHF
CDR3nt: TGTGCCAGCAGTTTTCAAGGGAACAATTCACCCCTCCACTTT

abundance: .
j_gene: TRBJ1-5
v_gene: TRBV19
d_gene: TRBD1
CDR3aa: CASSRPGQGAYQPQHF
CDR3nt: TGTGCCAGTAGTAGACCGGGACAGGGGGCTTATCAGCCCCAGCATTTT

abundance: medium-sized
j_gene: TRBJ2-7
v_gene: TRBV6-1
d_gene: TRBD1
CDR3aa: CASKTGTGPSYEQYF
CDR3nt: TGTGCCAGCAAGACCGGGACAGGGCCCTCCTACGAGCAGTACTTC

abundance: many
j_gene: TRBJ1-5
v_gene: TRBV6-2/TRBV6-3
d_gene: .
CDR3aa: CASSPYRERAQHF
CDR3nt: TGTGCCAGCAGCCCATACAGGGAGCGGGCCCAGCATTTT

abundance: .
j_gene: TRBJ2-2
v_gene: TRBV28
d_gene: TRBD1
CDR3aa: CASKLGGLYTGELFF
CDR3nt: TGTGCCAGCAAATTAGGGGGCCTGTACACCGGGGAGCTGTTTTTT

abundance: medium-sized
j_gene: TRBJ2-2
v_gene: TRBV2
d_gene: .
CDR3aa: CASIVGGNTGELFF
CDR3nt: TGTGCCAGCATCGTGGGGGGGAACACCGGGGAGCTGTTTTTT

abundance: medium-sized
j_gene: TRBJ1-6
v_gene: TRBV11-2
d_gene: .
CDR3aa: CASSGGSDSPLHF
CDR3nt: TGTGCCAGCAGCGGGGGGTCTGATTCACCCCTCCACTTT

abundance: many
j_gene: TRBJ1-3
v_gene: TRBV20-1
d_gene: .
CDR3aa: CSALDTYSGNTIYF
CDR3nt: TGCAGTGCCCTGGACACCTACTCTGGAAACACCATATATTTT

abundance: many
j_gene: TRBJ2-6
v_gene: TRBV15
d_gene: .
CDR3aa: CATSNGGLLTGANVLTF
CDR3nt: TGTGCCACCAGCAATGGGGGACTTCTCACTGGGGCCAACGTCCTGACTTTC

abundance: many
j_gene: TRBJ2-1
v_gene: TRBV7-2
d_gene: .
CDR3aa: CASSLAFDPAYNEQFF
CDR3nt: TGTGCCAGCAGCTTAGCTTTTGACCCTGCCTACAATGAGCAGTTCTTC

abundance: medium-sized
j_gene: TRBJ1-6
v_gene: TRBV28
d_gene: TRBD1
CDR3aa: CASSPGQGNSPLHF
CDR3nt: TGTGCCAGCTCTCCGGGACAGGGAAATTCACCCCTCCACTTT

abundance: many
j_gene: TRBJ2-5
v_gene: TRBV27
d_gene: .
CDR3aa: CASSNFPRAPKETQYF
CDR3nt: TGTGCCAGCAGCAACTTCCCCAGGGCCCCTAAAGAGACCCAGTACTTC

abundance: .
j_gene: TRBJ2-2
v_gene: TRBV6-4
d_gene: TRBD1
CDR3aa: CASSFFPGTGRNTGELFF
CDR3nt: TGTGCCAGCAGTTTCTTCCCCGGGACAGGAAGGAACACCGGGGAGCTGTTTTTT

abundance: many
j_gene: TRBJ2-3
v_gene: TRBV15
d_gene: .
CDR3aa: CATSRNTDTQYF
CDR3nt: TGTGCCACCAGCAGAAACACAGATACGCAGTATTTT

abundance: medium-sized
j_gene: TRBJ1-5
v_gene: TRBV28
d_gene: .
CDR3aa: CASSHEPYSNQPQHF
CDR3nt: TGTGCCAGCAGTCATGAGCCTTATAGCAATCAGCCCCAGCATTTT

abundance: few
j_gene: TRBJ2-3
v_gene: TRBV7-2
d_gene: TRBD2
CDR3aa: CASSLGGGGGLGDTQYF
CDR3nt: TGTGCCAGCAGCTTAGGGGGGGGGGGGGGGTTAGGGGATACGCAGTATTTT

abundance: many
j_gene: TRBJ1-1
v_gene: TRBV29-1
d_gene: .
CDR3aa: CSVGSEVPEAFF
CDR3nt: TGCAGCGTTGGCTCCGAGGTGCCTGAAGCTTTCTTT

abundance: many
j_gene: TRBJ1-3
v_gene: TRBV28
d_gene: .
CDR3aa: CASSSPGHLSGNTIYF
CDR3nt: TGTGCCAGCAGTTCCCCGGGACACCTCTCTGGAAACACCATATATTTT

abundance: medium-sized
j_gene: TRBJ1-5
v_gene: TRBV6-1
d_gene: TRBD1
CDR3aa: CASSDRTGVDSNQPQHF
CDR3nt: TGTGCCAGCAGTGACAGGACAGGGGTTGATAGCAATCAGCCCCAGCATTTT

abundance: .
j_gene: TRBJ1-2
v_gene: TRBV28
d_gene: .
CDR3aa: CASSSSGTLYGYTF
CDR3nt: TGCGCCAGCAGTTCAAGCGGGACGCTATATGGCTACACCTTC

abundance: many
j_gene: TRBJ2-1
v_gene: TRBV2
d_gene: .
CDR3aa: CASLGGALTYNEQFF
CDR3nt: TGTGCCAGCCTCGGAGGGGCCCTCACCTACAATGAGCAGTTCTTC

abundance: medium-sized
j_gene: TRBJ2-2
v_gene: TRBV27
d_gene: .
CDR3aa: CANSKWQVVSGGELFF
CDR3nt: TGTGCCAACTCTAAGTGGCAGGTGGTTAGTGGCGGGGAGCTGTTTTTT

abundance: many
j_gene: TRBJ2-1
v_gene: TRBV19
d_gene: .
CDR3aa: CASSIDPQHPRGQFF
CDR3nt: TGTGCCAGTAGTATAGACCCTCAGCATCCTCGGGGGCAGTTCTTC

abundance: many
j_gene: TRBJ1-6
v_gene: TRBV4-1
d_gene: .
CDR3aa: CASSPPLSTGKGWNSPLHF
CDR3nt: TGCGCCAGCAGCCCCCCGCTTTCAACAGGGAAAGGTTGGAATTCACCCCTCCACTTT

abundance: .
j_gene: TRBJ2-7
v_gene: TRBV20-1
d_gene: TRBD2
CDR3aa: CSATVASGRADEQYF
CDR3nt: TGCAGTGCTACAGTAGCTAGCGGGAGGGCCGACGAGCAGTACTTC

abundance: medium-sized
j_gene: TRBJ1-5
v_gene: TRBV28
d_gene: .
CDR3aa: CASSLVVLLGGNQPQHF
CDR3nt: TGTGCCAGCAGTTTAGTCGTATTGTTGGGCGGCAATCAGCCCCAGCATTTT

abundance: medium-sized
j_gene: TRBJ1-2
v_gene: TRBV27
d_gene: .
CDR3aa: CASSSHDKARSSYYGYTF
CDR3nt: TGTGCCAGCAGTTCCCATGACAAGGCTCGATCAAGCTACTATGGCTACACCTTC

abundance: medium-sized
j_gene: TRBJ2-1
v_gene: TRBV28
d_gene: .
CDR3aa: CASSLYSVILAYNEQFF
CDR3nt: TGTGCCAGCAGTTTATACTCGGTGATACTAGCCTACAATGAGCAGTTCTTC

abundance: many
j_gene: TRBJ2-1
v_gene: TRBV29-1
d_gene: TRBD2
CDR3aa: CSTETSVGNEQFF
CDR3nt: TGCAGCACGGAGACTAGCGTCGGGAATGAGCAGTTCTTC

abundance: few
j_gene: TRBJ2-1
v_gene: TRBV10-1
d_gene: .
CDR3aa: CASSERNHEQFF
CDR3nt: TGCGCCAGCAGTGAACGGAACCATGAGCAGTTCTTC

abundance: .
j_gene: TRBJ1-6
v_gene: TRBV27
d_gene: TRBD1
CDR3aa: CASKPDRAWSPLHF
CDR3nt: TGCGCCAGCAAGCCTGACAGGGCTTGGTCACCCCTCCACTTT

abundance: medium-sized
j_gene: TRBJ2-7
v_gene: TRBV28
d_gene: .
CDR3aa: CASSRGTYEQYF
CDR3nt: TGTGCCAGCAGCCGAGGGACCTACGAGCAGTACTTC

abundance: many
j_gene: TRBJ1-6
v_gene: TRBV4-1
d_gene: TRBD1
CDR3aa: CASSQYRGGYNSPLHF
CDR3nt: TGCGCCAGCAGCCAATACAGGGGGGGATATAATTCACCCCTCCACTTT

abundance: medium-sized
j_gene: TRBJ1-1
v_gene: TRBV19
d_gene: TRBD1
CDR3aa: CASSVTGGNTEAFF
CDR3nt: TGTGCCAGTAGTGTGACAGGGGGGAACACTGAAGCTTTCTTT

abundance: .
j_gene: TRBJ1-6
v_gene: TRBV2
d_gene: .
CDR3aa: CASSIDHSYNSPLHF
CDR3nt: TGTGCCAGCAGTATAGATCACTCCTATAATTCACCCCTCCACTTT

abundance: many
j_gene: TRBJ2-1
v_gene: TRBV5-1
d_gene: TRBD2
CDR3aa: CASRSSSTSGSQDEQFF
CDR3nt: TGCGCCAGCAGGAGTAGTTCGACTAGCGGGAGTCAGGATGAGCAGTTCTTC

abundance: .
j_gene: TRBJ2-7
v_gene: TRBV29-1
d_gene: .
CDR3aa: CSVEEATGIEQYF
CDR3nt: TGCAGCGTTGAAGAGGCTACAGGGATCGAGCAGTACTTC

abundance: medium-sized
j_gene: TRBJ1-4
v_gene: TRBV6-1
d_gene: TRBD1
CDR3aa: CASSDPSWTGIIPPNEKLFF
CDR3nt: TGTGCCAGCAGTGATCCCTCCTGGACAGGGATCATCCCCCCTAATGAAAAACTGTTTTTT

abundance: many
j_gene: TRBJ2-7
v_gene: TRBV20-1
d_gene: TRBD1
CDR3aa: CSATPRDRRIHEQYF
CDR3nt: TGCAGTGCTACACCCCGGGACAGGAGAATTCACGAGCAGTACTTC

abundance: medium-sized
j_gene: TRBJ1-1
v_gene: TRBV6-1
d_gene: .
CDR3aa: CASSEVPTGGGGEAFF
CDR3nt: TGTGCCAGCAGTGAAGTACCGACAGGCGGGGGTGGTGAAGCTTTCTTT

abundance: many
j_gene: TRBJ2-1
v_gene: TRBV7-3
d_gene: .
CDR3aa: CASSLRYREGQSSYNEQFF
CDR3nt: TGTGCCAGCAGCTTAAGATATCGGGAAGGGCAGAGCTCCTACAATGAGCAGTTCTTC

abundance: few
j_gene: TRBJ2-5
v_gene: TRBV20-1
d_gene: .
CDR3aa: CSARDSRDNQETQYF
CDR3nt: TGCAGTGCTAGAGATAGTAGGGACAACCAAGAGACCCAGTACTTC

abundance: .
j_gene: TRBJ2-5
v_gene: TRBV7-9
d_gene: .
CDR3aa: CAISRFRGPEPQYF
CDR3nt: TGTGCCATCAGCCGGTTCAGGGGTCCAGAGCCCCAGTACTTC

abundance: few
j_gene: TRBJ2-3
v_gene: TRBV3-1
d_gene: TRBD1
CDR3aa: CASSLRQGTTDTQYF
CDR3nt: TGTGCCAGCAGCTTAAGACAGGGCACCACAGATACGCAGTATTTT

abundance: medium-sized
j_gene: TRBJ2-1
v_gene: TRBV6-1
d_gene: .
CDR3aa: CASSAQGGAYNEQFF
CDR3nt: TGTGCCAGCAGTGCCCAAGGGGGGGCTTACAATGAGCAGTTCTTC

abundance: medium-sized
j_gene: TRBJ1-2
v_gene: TRBV7-8
d_gene: TRBD1
CDR3aa: CASSPGQGGIIGYTF
CDR3nt: TGTGCCAGCAGCCCAGGACAGGGTGGAATTATTGGCTACACCTTC

abundance: many
j_gene: TRBJ2-5
v_gene: TRBV30
d_gene: .
CDR3aa: CAWSRDQETQYF
CDR3nt: TGTGCCTGGAGCAGGGACCAAGAGACCCAGTACTTC

abundance: many
j_gene: TRBJ2-1
v_gene: TRBV19
d_gene: .
CDR3aa: CASSTKTGVAYNEQFF
CDR3nt: TGTGCCAGTAGCACGAAAACGGGAGTCGCCTACAATGAGCAGTTCTTC